This T cell receptor (beta chain) was captured in a study of cytomegalovirus exposure and HLA in healthy donors. Details on this clone: What it binds is unknown.

PCR used 60 Vbeta primers and 13 Jbeta primers. Sequencing was performed with immunoSEQ multiplex PCR; in TCRdb, only in-frame clones are kept and a portion is missing. In the table there are over 80,000 clones, roughly four fifths of which are singletons. V trimming: 6 bases; J trimming: 10 bases; junction bases outside the gene matches: 13. Germline CDR1 is MNHEY and CDR2 is SVGAGI. The length of the CDR3 is 15 residues. Study observations and caveats: As a later analysis revealed, the rate of TCR association differed by HLA locus, with DRB1 most and HLA-C fewest.

The TCR originated in a man aged 40-55 years in good health and CMV-seropositive. The rearrangement uses TRBV6-5 and TRBJ2-1; TRBD1 matches 9 bases. Sequencing used PBMCs. The CDR3 loop is CASRIGQGLLQEQFF. The CDR3 bases are TGTGCCAGCAGGATCGGACAGGGGCTCCTTCAAGAGCAGTTCTTC.